Shown below are 32 T cell receptor beta chains from a single sample sequenced in a study of T-cell memory formation after mild COVID-19. TCRdb reprocessed the 5' RACE reads with MiXCR, giving one entry per CDR3 protein. The sample shows approximately 500,000 distinct CDR3 sequences, nearly 25% of them seen only once. Sequenced input: PBMCs or a T cell subset sorted from them (not recorded which). Source of these receptors: an adult woman who had mild COVID-19 (a few samples of this study predate the infection). Cell type and time point are not known.

The chain combines TRBV6-2 or TRBV6-3 with TRBJ1-1, with TRBD1 as a possible D gene (6 bases). Trimming removed 7 bases at V and 3 bases at J, with 18 bases between. Germline CDR1 MNHEY, CDR2 SVGEGT. The CDR3 runs to 15 residues. The CDR3 region is CASILEWPGDTEAFF. CDR3 in DNA: TGTGCCAGCATCTTGGAGTGGCCAGGGGACACTGAAGCTTTCTTT.

The J gene is TRBJ2-5, the V gene TRBV9; 10 bases agree with TRBD2. V was clipped by 0 bases and J by 5 bases; unmatched bases: 4. From germline, CDR1 is SGDLS and CDR2 YYNGEE. The CDR3 runs to 15 residues. The CDR3 spells CASSVAASGGETQYF. The CDR3 nucleotides read TGTGCCAGCAGCGTAGCGGCTAGCGGGGGCGAGACCCAGTACTTC.

V and J are TRBV12-3 or TRBV12-4 and TRBJ2-2; TRBD1 is a possible D gene (5 bases). The CDR3 has 15 amino acids. V lost 2 bases to trimming and J lost 4 bases, with 11 bases between them. CDR3 bases: TGTGCCAGCAGTTTAATTCTAGGGGTCACCGGGGAGCTGTTTTTT. It specifies CASSLILGVTGELFF.

The chain carries TRBV20-1 and TRBJ2-1; the D is unclear. V was trimmed by 3 bases and J by 10 bases, leaving 13 bases between them. This CDR3 has 12 residues. The germline V gene encodes CDR1 DFQATT and CDR2 SNEGSKA (reference sequence). This chain's CDR3 is CSARRPAREQFF. As DNA, the CDR3 is TGCAGTGCTAGGCGGCCGGCGCGGGAGCAGTTCTTC.

The chain couples TRBV15 to TRBJ1-2, with D possibly matching TRBD1 (5 bases). The CDR3 sequence is 15 residues long. From germline, CDR1 is LNHNV and CDR2 YYDKDF (reference sequence). Trimming cost V 3 bases and J 8 bases, with 19 bases left between them. CDR3 protein: CATSSGSRAGRGYTF. The CDR3 nucleotides read TGTGCCACCAGCAGTGGGAGTCGGGCAGGGAGAGGCTACACCTTC.

This clonotype was counted between two and nine times. V is TRBV12-3 or TRBV12-4 and J is TRBJ1-1; D unclear. This CDR3 region has 14 residues. The V and J ends lost 4 bases and 2 bases respectively, with 11 bases between them. CDR3 DNA: TGTGCCAGCAGTTCTTGGCGGGGTAACACTGAAGCTTTCTTT. This sequence encodes CASSSWRGNTEAFF.

This chain uses TRBV6-5 with TRBJ2-7; 7 bases line up with TRBD2. CDR1 MNHEY and CDR2 SVGAGI come from the germline V gene. The V gene end was trimmed by 8 bases and the J gene end by 5 bases; junction bases not matched to a gene: 12. The CDR3 runs to 14 residues. The chain's CDR3 is CASARGGAGHEQYF. CDR3 sequence (DNA): TGTGCCAGCGCGAGGGGAGGGGCAGGGCACGAGCAGTACTTC.

A few counts support this clonotype. The chain is built from TRBV20-1 and TRBJ1-2, with D uncertain. Deletions cut 8 bases from V and 4 bases from J, with 14 bases between. The germline gives CDR1 DFQATT, CDR2 SNEGSKA (reference sequence). The CDR3 extends over 12 amino acids. DNA for the CDR3: TGCAGTCCCGTAATTTCCTTCTATGGCTACACCTTC. Translating gives CSPVISFYGYTF.

The CDR3 nucleotides are TGCAGTGCTTACCCGGGACTAGCGGGGTTGAATACGCAGTATTTT. This encodes CSAYPGLAGLNTQYF. The chain uses TRBV20-1 and TRBJ2-3; 13 positions agree with TRBD2. Per germline, CDR1 DFQATT and CDR2 SNEGSKA (reference sequence). The CDR3 has 15 amino acids. Trimming at V came to 5 bases and at J to 7 bases, leaving 9 bases not matched to a gene.

At least ten counts were recorded for this clonotype. This sequence joins TRBV30 and TRBJ2-7; D gene ambiguous. Germline assignment: CDR1 GTSNPN and CDR2 SVGIG (reference sequence). This CDR3 has 14 residues. V lost 0 bases to trimming and J lost 4 bases, with 13 bases between them. CDR3 in amino acids: CAWSVFEPEYEQYF. CDR3 sequence (DNA): TGTGCCTGGAGTGTGTTTGAACCAGAGTACGAGCAGTACTTC.

V usage is TRBV7-6 and J usage is TRBJ2-1; D might be TRBD1 (6 bases). Germline V gives CDR1 SGHVS, CDR2 FNYEAQ. The CDR3 runs 17 residues. V dropped 4 bases and J dropped 3 bases, with 19 bases sitting between them. The CDR3, as DNA: TGTGCCAGCAGCTCTAACCCCCCCCAGGGGCTCTACAATGAGCAGTTCTTC. Amino acids: CASSSNPPQGLYNEQFF.

The chain employs TRBV27 and TRBJ2-3, with D uncertain. Germline CDR1 and CDR2: MNHEY and SMNVEV (reference sequence). The CDR3 spans 15 residues. Trimming removed 4 bases from V and 0 bases from J, with 11 bases in between. CDR3: CASSYSSVSTDTQYF. In nucleotides, the CDR3 is TGTGCCAGCAGTTATTCGAGCGTGAGCACAGATACGCAGTATTTT.

This clonotype has just a few counts. The chain links TRBV15 to TRBJ2-7; no clear D gene. V lost 0 bases and J 5 bases, leaving 5 bases between the germline ends. The CDR3 is made up of 12 amino acids. The germline gives CDR1 LNHNV, CDR2 YYDKDF (reference sequence). The CDR3 sequence is CATSRDYNEQYF. As DNA, the CDR3 is TGTGCCACCAGCAGAGATTATAACGAGCAGTACTTC.

The chain joins TRBV5-1 to TRBJ2-1; tentatively, D is TRBD2 (6 bases). CDR1 and CDR2 (germline): SGHRS, YFSETQ. Deletions cut 1 base from V and 9 bases from J, with 17 bases between. This CDR3 spans 15 amino acids. The CDR3 sequence: CASSLPGTGSLEQFF. CDR3 nucleotide sequence: TGCGCCAGCAGCTTGCCCGGGACTGGGTCTCTTGAGCAGTTCTTC.

This clonotype was recorded a few times. The chain carries TRBV6-2 or TRBV6-3 and TRBJ1-1; D may be TRBD1 (6 bases). Germline V gene data show CDR1 as MNHEY and CDR2 as SVGEGT. V was pared by 5 bases and J by 7 bases, with 11 bases between. The CDR3 has 12 amino acids. The CDR3 sequence is CASSTGQLEAFF. The DNA for the CDR3 is TGTGCCAGCAGTACTGGACAGCTTGAAGCTTTCTTT.

V is TRBV18 and J is TRBJ1-6; possibly TRBD1 for D (6 bases). The CDR3 covers 13 residues. From germline, CDR1 is KGHSH and CDR2 LQKENI. Trimming shortened V by 3 bases and J by 11 bases, and 11 bases separated the two germline ends. This CDR3 reads CASSPRTETPLHF. For the CDR3, the DNA is TGTGCCAGCTCACCGCGGACAGAAACACCCCTCCACTTT.

This chain's CDR3 is CASSYGWGESYEQYF. In DNA, the CDR3 is TGTGCCAGCAGTTACGGGTGGGGAGAGTCCTACGAGCAGTACTTC. The J gene is TRBJ2-7, the V gene TRBV6-5, with TRBD2 as a possible D gene (5 bases). The CDR3 sequence is 15 residues long. Trimming left V 2 bases short and J 1 base short, with 12 bases between. Germline CDR1 reads MNHEY; CDR2 reads SVGAGI.

This sequence joins TRBV10-3 and TRBJ2-7, with unresolved D. Trimming took 2 bases from V and 1 from J, leaving 12 bases between them. Germline values: CDR1 ENHRY, CDR2 SYGVKD. The CDR3 covers 15 residues. CDR3 sequence: CAISELAGRSYEQYF. Here the CDR3 DNA reads TGTGCCATCAGTGAGCTGGCAGGCCGGTCCTACGAGCAGTACTTC.

V is TRBV4-1 and J is TRBJ2-7, with D perhaps being TRBD1 or TRBD2 (5 bases each). From germline, CDR1 is MGHRA and CDR2 YSYEKL. V was trimmed by 0 bases and J by 5 bases, leaving 11 bases between them. CDR3 size: 14 residues. CDR3 coding DNA: TGCGCCAGCAGCCAAGATATCAGAGGGGACGAGCAGTACTTC. It codes for CASSQDIRGDEQYF.

The chain carries TRBV6-5 and TRBJ2-1; unclear D gene. The V gene lost 8 bases and the J gene lost 3 bases, with 14 bases spanning the gap. The CDR3 has 14 amino acids. CDR1 is MNHEY and CDR2 is SVGAGI in the germline V gene. For the CDR3, the DNA is TGTGCCAGCCGCTTAACCCTGGACTACAATGAGCAGTTCTTC. Protein sequence: CASRLTLDYNEQFF.

This clonotype was seen repeatedly, ten times or more. The J gene is TRBJ2-7, the V gene TRBV7-2, with TRBD2 identical over 8 bases. CDR1 SGHTA and CDR2 FQGNSA come from the germline V gene. The CDR3 has 14 amino acids. With V trimmed by 1 base and J by 11 bases, 10 bases remained unmatched. CDR3 sequence (DNA): TGTGCCAGCAGCTTAGTTAGCGCGGGAGGAGCAGAGTACTTC. As protein: CASSLVSAGGAEYF.

This clonotype has more than one count but fewer than ten. CDR3 nucleotides: TGTGCCAGCAGCCAAGGAGGGAGGGCGAACACCGGGGAGCTGTTTTTT. This translates into CASSQGGRANTGELFF. The chain combines TRBV4-2 with TRBJ2-2; 7 bases align to TRBD2. The germline CDR1 and CDR2 sequences are LGHNA and YNFKEQ. V trimming: 1 base; J trimming: 0 bases; junction bases outside the gene matches: 2. This CDR3 spans 16 amino acids.

Only a few counts were recorded for this clonotype. The genes are TRBV30 and TRBJ2-1; tentative D call: TRBD2 (5 bases). CDR3 size: 12 residues. Trimming removed 6 bases from V and 13 bases from J, with 19 bases in between. The germline gives CDR1 GTSNPN, CDR2 SVGIG (reference sequence). CDR3 residues: CACRPGLLVQFF. The CDR3 nucleotides read TGTGCCTGCCGGCCCGGACTTTTGGTACAGTTCTTC.

This clonotype has a count of ten or more. This chain links TRBV15 with TRBJ1-2, with D possibly being TRBD1 (5 bases). Trimming shortened V by 1 base and J by 4 bases, and 16 bases separated the two germline ends. This CDR3 contains 16 residues. Per the germline V gene, CDR1 is LNHNV and CDR2 is YYDKDF (reference sequence). The CDR3 DNA is TGTGCCACCAGCAGAGCCCTCTCCCAGGGTAGCTATGGCTACACCTTC. This encodes CATSRALSQGSYGYTF.

This clonotype was counted only a few times. This chain links TRBV7-2 with TRBJ2-7; TRBD1 matches at 8 bases. CDR3 length equals 14 residues. CDR1 SGHTA and CDR2 FQGNSA come from the germline V gene. Germline trimming cut 5 bases from V and 4 bases from J; bases unmatched to any gene: 7. Written as DNA, the CDR3 is TGTGCCAGCAGCGGACAGGGAATGCGGTACGAGCAGTACTTC. This sequence encodes CASSGQGMRYEQYF. The full variable domain, with the rest looked up from reference TRBV7-2 and TRBJ2-7, is GAGVSQSPSNKVTEKGKDVELRCDPISGHTALYWYRQSLGQGLEFLIYFQGNSAPDKSGLPSDRFSAERTGGSVSTLTIQRTQQEDSAVYLCASSGQGMRYEQYFGPGTRLTVT.

The chain has TRBV3-1 and TRBJ1-4; D may be TRBD1 (6 bases). V was clipped by 4 bases and J by 7 bases, with 16 bases between them. Germline values: CDR1 LGHDT, CDR2 YNNKEL (reference sequence). The CDR3 sequence is 15 residues long. The CDR3, as DNA: TGTGCCAGCAGCCCCACAGGGAGAGTAGGTGAAAAACTGTTTTTT. Translating it yields CASSPTGRVGEKLFF.

The chain links TRBV30 to TRBJ2-2; 10 bases line up with TRBD2. With V trimmed by 3 bases and J by 6 bases, 10 bases remained unmatched. The germline CDR1 and CDR2 sequences are GTSNPN and SVGIG (reference sequence). CDR3 size: 16 residues. In DNA, the CDR3 is TGTGCCTGGAGGGGGCTGGGGCTAGCGGGAGCCGGGGAGCTGTTTTTT. Its translation is CAWRGLGLAGAGELFF. Full variable domain (rest looked up from reference TRBV30 and TRBJ2-2): SQTIHQWPATLVQPVGSPLSLECTVEGTSNPNLYWYRQAAGRGLQLLFYSVGIGQISSEVPQNLSASRPQDRQFILSSKKLLLSDSGFYLCAWRGLGLAGAGELFFGEGSRLTVL.

The chain uses TRBV6-4 and TRBJ2-7; a weak D match, TRBD1 (5 bases). The V end lost 2 bases, the J end lost 5 bases, and 13 bases lay between the germline ends. This CDR3 is built from 14 residues. The germline gives CDR1 MRHNA, CDR2 SNTAGT. The DNA of the CDR3 is TGTGCCAGCAGTGACATCGGAGACAGTCACGAGCAGTACTTC. This sequence encodes CASSDIGDSHEQYF.

This clonotype was observed many times. This chain joins TRBV29-1 and TRBJ2-5, with D unclear. The V end was cut by 4 bases, the J end by 1 base, with 16 bases between. This CDR3 contains 15 residues. Germline V gene lookup returns CDR1 SQVTM and CDR2 ANQGSEA. The CDR3 loop reads CSVVPTDKPQETQYF. CDR3 nucleotides: TGCAGCGTTGTCCCGACCGACAAACCCCAAGAGACCCAGTACTTC.

The rearrangement joins TRBV5-1 to TRBJ1-1; TRBD1 is a possible D gene (6 bases). This CDR3 is 14 amino acids long. Trimming took off 0 bases at V and 6 bases at J, with 12 bases between the two ends. Germline CDR1 reads SGHRS; CDR2 reads YFSETQ. CDR3 sequence reads: CASSLGAGTPEAFF. The CDR3 region has the DNA TGCGCCAGCAGCTTGGGGGCCGGGACACCTGAAGCTTTCTTT.

In this sample, this clonotype turned up a few times. The V and J genes are TRBV12-3 or TRBV12-4 and TRBJ1-1; possibly TRBD1 for D (6 bases). V was trimmed by 3 bases and J by 4 bases, leaving 9 bases between them. CDR3 length: 13 amino acids. Here the CDR3 DNA reads TGTGCCAGCAGTTTCGGGGGGCGCACTGAAGCTTTCTTT. Translated, it gives CASSFGGRTEAFF.

The chain is built from TRBV7-2 and TRBJ2-3; 7 positions match TRBD1. The CDR3 extends over 16 amino acids. The germline CDR1 and CDR2 sequences are SGHTA and FQGNSA. The ends lost 2 bases at V and 2 bases at J; junction bases unmatched: 7. CDR3 in amino acids: CASSLRGHGTTDTQYF. CDR3 bases: TGTGCCAGCAGCTTAAGGGGGCATGGCACCACAGATACGCAGTATTTT.